This TCR beta chain was observed in a study of graft-versus-host responses after intestinal transplantation. V was pared by 3 bases and J by 11 bases, with 13 bases between. Germline CDR1 is SGHTA and CDR2 is FQGNSA. The CDR3 loop spans 12 amino acids. Study-wide points: Peak levels of circulating GvH clones tracked with early post-transplant HvG declines.

As regards this clone: No antigen is known for it.

Measured with immunoSEQ multiplex PCR; TCRdb has only the in-frame clones, and not every one. Among roughly 90,000 clones, roughly 90% were seen once, and the ten largest hold approximately 0.28%. This sequence originates from a human donor who was the organ donor for an intestinal transplant. The chain links TRBV7-2 to TRBJ1-1; D gene unclear. The material sequenced was unstimulated CD4+ T cells sorted from spleen or lymph node cells, taken before transplant. The CDR3 DNA is TGTGCCAGCAGCTTGGCAGGACTCGGGGCTTTCTTT. This codes for CASSLAGLGAFF.